This is a list of T cell receptor beta chains from one sample in a study of blood T cell repertoires in COVID-19. Clones were read by immunoSEQ multiplex PCR, and TCRdb kept only the in-frame ones, dropping some. The repertoire includes approximately 200,000 clones, approximately 82% of them detected once, and 6% to 8% sits in the top ten. The sequenced sample was peripheral blood. These receptors were taken from a human donor with acute or convalescent COVID-19. The donor label of this sample is uncertain. Each CDR3 is given with its conserved first and last residue. D genes are given only for firm matches. Expanded clones get a size class; other rows say once, few or many, or leave the size out.

D | J | V | size | DNA | CDR3
NA | TRBJ2-7 | TRBV5-6 | NA | TGTGCCAGCAGCTTGGCGGGAGTAGCGGTCTCCTACGAGCAGTACTTC | CASSLAGVAVSYEQYF
TRBD2 | TRBJ2-7 | TRBV6-5 | NA | TGTGCCAGCAGTCCGAGTAGTAGCGGGGGGCACGAGCAGTACTTC | CASSPSSSGGHEQYF
NA | TRBJ1-2 | TRBV2 | NA | TGTGCCAGCAGTGTCGACAGGAACTATGGCTACACCTTC | CASSVDRNYGYTF
NA | TRBJ2-1 | TRBV7-7 | NA | TGTGCCAGCAGCTCCGACAGATCGGGTGAGCAGTTCTTC | CASSSDRSGEQFF
NA | TRBJ2-1 | TRBV14 | NA | TGTGCCAGCAGCCCTAGCGACGGTGAGCAGTTCTTC | CASSPSDGEQFF
TRBD1 | TRBJ2-1 | TRBV5-5 | NA | TGTGCCAGCAGCCGCGCCTCCGGGACAGTCTACAATGAGCAGTTCTTC | CASSRASGTVYNEQFF
TRBD1 | TRBJ1-3 | TRBV2 | NA | TGTGCCAGTCACCAGGGGGGTGGAAACACCATATATTTT | CASHQGGGNTIYF
TRBD1 | TRBJ1-2 | TRBV5-4 | NA | TGTGCCAGCAGCTCCACACAGGGGGCTGATGGCTACACCTTC | CASSSTQGADGYTF
TRBD2 | TRBJ2-7 | TRBV2 | NA | TGTGCCAGCTCGGGGGGCTCCTACGAGCAGTACTTC | CASSGGSYEQYF
NA | TRBJ2-7 | TRBV7-6 | NA | TGTGCCAGCAGCTTGGAGATCTCCTACGAGCAGTACTTC | CASSLEISYEQYF
TRBD1 | TRBJ1-2 | TRBV5-1 | NA | TGCGCCAGCACCCGGGCCGGGGACAGGGGCAGCTATGGCTACACCTTC | CASTRAGDRGSYGYTF
NA | TRBJ1-5 | TRBV19 | NA | TGTGCCAGTGAAGGAGGTGCGAGGACCCAGCATTTT | CASEGGARTQHF
TRBD2 | TRBJ2-1 | TRBV3-1/TRBV3-2 | NA | TGTGCCAGCAGCGGCGGGACTAGAGGCTCCTACAATGAGCAGTTCTTC | CASSGGTRGSYNEQFF
NA | TRBJ2-5 | TRBV7-3 | once | TGTGCCAGCAGCTTAGGATCTTTCGGGGGAGAGACCCAGTACTTC | CASSLGSFGGETQYF
TRBD1 | TRBJ1-4 | TRBV16 | NA | TGTGCCAGCAGCCAATCCATAGGGGGCCGGGAAAAACTGTTTTTT | CASSQSIGGREKLFF
TRBD2 | TRBJ2-1 | TRBV28 | NA | TGTGCCAGCAAAAGACTGGGGCTAGCGGGGGCCCGGGGCAATGAGCAGTTCTTC | CASKRLGLAGARGNEQFF
NA | TRBJ2-1 | TRBV12-5 | NA | TGTGCTAGTGGTCCGACGGGGAGCTCCTACAATGAGCAGTTCTTC | CASGPTGSSYNEQFF
NA | TRBJ1-5 | TRBV27 | once | TGTGCCAGCAGTAGTCAGAGGGGGCAGCCCCAGCATTTT | CASSSQRGQPQHF
TRBD2 | TRBJ2-5 | TRBV7-9 | NA | TGTGCCAGCAGCGTTAGCGGGACGGTCCAGTACTTC | CASSVSGTVQYF
NA | TRBJ2-3 | TRBV7-2 | NA | TGTGCCAGCAGCTTAGGCAGGGGTGAAGATACGCAGTATTTT | CASSLGRGEDTQYF
TRBD2 | TRBJ2-5 | TRBV9 | once | TGTGCCAGCAGCGTAGGGCGGGGGATGGGTCAAGAGACCCAGTACTTC | CASSVGRGMGQETQYF
TRBD1 | TRBJ1-6 | TRBV6-5 | NA | TGTGCCAGCAGGGACGGACAGGCATATAATTCACCCCTCCACTTT | CASRDGQAYNSPLHF
TRBD2 | TRBJ2-2 | TRBV28 | NA | TGTGCCAGCAGTTTTCGAAGTAGCGGGAGTGCCGGGGAGCTGTTTTTT | CASSFRSSGSAGELFF
NA | TRBJ2-2 | TRBV5-5 | NA | TGTGCCAGCAGCTTGGAGGGAGGTGGGGGGAACACCGGGGAGCTGTTTTTT | CASSLEGGGGNTGELFF
NA | TRBJ2-3 | TRBV5-1 | NA | TGCGCCAGCAGCGAAATGGGGGTCAGGGGAGATACGCAGTATTTT | CASSEMGVRGDTQYF
NA | TRBJ2-2 | TRBV5-1 | NA | TGCGCCAGCAGCTTCCAGGAACGGAACACCGGGGAGCTGTTTTTT | CASSFQERNTGELFF
TRBD2 | TRBJ2-2 | TRBV5-5 | NA | TGTGCCAGCAGCTGGTCCGGGACTAGCCCCGGGGAGCTGTTTTTT | CASSWSGTSPGELFF
TRBD1 | TRBJ1-5 | TRBV10-2 | NA | TGCGCCAGCAGTGCCAGACAGGGAGGAAGCAATCAGCCCCAGCATTTT | CASSARQGGSNQPQHF
NA | TRBJ2-5 | TRBV2 | NA | TGTGCCAGCAGTCCCGGCCCGCCGGCGGAAGAGACCCAGTACTTC | CASSPGPPAEETQYF
TRBD1 | TRBJ2-5 | TRBV6-5 | once | TGTGCCAGCAGTTACCAGGGGACAGGGGGCCGTCAGACCCAGTACTTC | CASSYQGTGGRQTQYF
NA | TRBJ2-7 | TRBV12-3/TRBV12-4 | NA | TGTGCCAGCAGTTTCGGGAGTCTGGCCGAGCAGTACTTC | CASSFGSLAEQYF
TRBD2 | TRBJ2-2 | TRBV19 | NA | TGTGCCAGTAGTATGCCTAGCGGGAGGGCCCTAGGCACCGGGGAGCTGTTTTTT | CASSMPSGRALGTGELFF
NA | TRBJ1-5 | TRBV6-5 | NA | TGTGCCAGCAGTTCCCCTAATCAGCCCCAGCATTTT | CASSSPNQPQHF
TRBD2 | TRBJ2-5 | TRBV6-5 | once | TGTGCCAGCAGTTACGGGGCGGGAGGGCCGGAGACCCAGTACTTC | CASSYGAGGPETQYF
NA | TRBJ1-3 | TRBV7-9 | NA | TGTGCCAGCAGCTTAGACAGGGCTGGAAACACCATATATTTT | CASSLDRAGNTIYF
TRBD2 | TRBJ2-1 | TRBV7-2 | few | TGTGCCAGCAGCTTAGTGGGACTAGCGGGAGGGGTCTACAATGAGCAGTTCTTC | CASSLVGLAGGVYNEQFF
TRBD2 | TRBJ2-7 | TRBV5-1 | NA | TGCGCCAGCAGCTTGGGAGGCGGGAGGGCCTACGAGCAGTACTTC | CASSLGGGRAYEQYF
NA | TRBJ1-1 | TRBV28 | NA | TGTGCCAGCAGTTTATCAGGCAGATTGAACACTGAAGCTTTCTTT | CASSLSGRLNTEAFF
NA | TRBJ2-7 | TRBV5-6 | NA | TGTGCCAGCAGCTTGGGCACCGGGGAGCGCGAGCAGTACTTC | CASSLGTGEREQYF
NA | TRBJ2-2 | TRBV28 | NA | TGTGCCAGCAGGTCGCAGGGCAGAACCGGGGAGCTGTTTTTT | CASRSQGRTGELFF
TRBD1 | TRBJ1-1 | TRBV4-3 | NA | TGCGCCAGCAGCCCACAGGGGTTAACTGAAGCTTTCTTT | CASSPQGLTEAFF